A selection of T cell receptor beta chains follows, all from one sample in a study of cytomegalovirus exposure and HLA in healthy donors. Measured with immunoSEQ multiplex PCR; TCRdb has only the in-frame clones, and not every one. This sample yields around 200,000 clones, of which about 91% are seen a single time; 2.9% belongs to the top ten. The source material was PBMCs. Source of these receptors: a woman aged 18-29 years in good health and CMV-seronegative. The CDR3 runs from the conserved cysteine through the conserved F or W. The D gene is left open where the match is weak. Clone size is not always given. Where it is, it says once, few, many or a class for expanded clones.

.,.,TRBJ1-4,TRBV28,TGTGCCAGCAGTTTACCAGGAACTAATGAAAAACTGTTTTTT,CASSLPGTNEKLFF
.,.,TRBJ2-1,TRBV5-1,TGCGCCAGCAGCTTGGGGCTAGCGAATGAGCAGTTCTTC,CASSLGLANEQFF
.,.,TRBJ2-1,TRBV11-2,TGTGCCAGCAGCTTTTACAGGTTGAGTACCTACAATGAGCAGTTCTTC,CASSFYRLSTYNEQFF
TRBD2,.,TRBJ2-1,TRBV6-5,TGTGCCAGCAGTTGGGGACTAGCGGGAAAGAATGAGCAGTTCTTC,CASSWGLAGKNEQFF
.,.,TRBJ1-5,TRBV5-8,TGTGCCAGCAGCTCTCCGGGACACCAGTATGGAGCCCAGCATTTT,CASSSPGHQYGAQHF
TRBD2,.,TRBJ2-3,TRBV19,TGTGCCAGTAGTATCTACGGGAGGGCCAGAGATACGCAGTATTTT,CASSIYGRARDTQYF
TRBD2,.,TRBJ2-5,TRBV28,TGTGCCAGCAGTTTAGATGGAGTTAGCGGGTACCAAGAGACCCAGTACTTC,CASSLDGVSGYQETQYF
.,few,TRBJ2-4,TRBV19,TGTGCCAGTAGTAATCGGGGAGTGATTCAGTACTTC,CASSNRGVIQYF
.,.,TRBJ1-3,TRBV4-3,TGCGCCAGCAGCCAAGACCCCAGAGGAAGAAACACCATATATTTT,CASSQDPRGRNTIYF
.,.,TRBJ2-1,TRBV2,TGTGCCAGCAATGGACAGGGGCGGCGGGAGGACAATGAGCAGTTCTTC,CASNGQGRREDNEQFF
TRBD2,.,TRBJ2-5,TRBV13,TGTGCCAGCAGCTTACCTAGCGGAAGTCAAGAGACCCAGTACTTC,CASSLPSGSQETQYF
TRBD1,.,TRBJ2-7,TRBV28,TGTGCCAGCAGTCTAAGCAGGGGGCTAACCTACGAGCAGTACTTC,CASSLSRGLTYEQYF